This TCR beta chain was retrieved from a study of shared clonotypes between healthy human individuals. This table comes from immunoSEQ multiplex PCR, and its TCRdb copy is limited to in-frame clones, with some not included. The sample has roughly 2.2 million clones; roughly 90% are singletons. This clone was seen a few times. Germline-derived CDR1 and CDR2 are SGHTA and FQGNSA. The CDR3 spans 14 residues. V lost 5 bases and J lost 4; bases outside the gene matches: 3. The sequencing sample was made of naive CD4+ T cells from PBMCs. Subset in this sample: CD45RA+ positively selected. This chain connects TRBV7-2 to TRBJ2-7; TRBD2 matches at 12 bases. The TCR comes from a man aged 18 to 29 in good health. Some clones in this sample may be carry-over from other donors' samples. The CDR3 nucleotides are TGTGCCAGCAGCCGACTAGCGGGAGAGTACGAGCAGTACTTC. This gives the protein CASSRLAGEYEQYF.